The 27 T cell receptor beta chains in this list originate from one sample, sequenced in a study of vaccination effects on CD4 cells after COVID-19. Their recognized antigens are unknown. Sequenced by immunoSEQ multiplex PCR; TCRdb stores in-frame clones only, minus some. Of 60,000 to 85,000 clones listed, around two thirds were seen once; the top ten hold around 1.5%. Within the ViraFEST assay, antigen-specific CD4+ T cells underwent expansion with viral peptide pools prior to sequencing. CD4+ T cells were isolated after less than 12 days of culture. Two doses of either BNT162b2 or mRNA-1273 were given to each participant. This material consisted of CD4+ T cells from PBMCs cultured with HCoV-229E spike peptides, taken after COVID-19 vaccination. Receptors originate from a human donor who received a COVID-19 vaccine.

In its sample, this clone was seen a few times. The chain joins TRBV6-1 to TRBJ1-4; D ambiguous. The CDR3 spans 18 residues. V lost 3 bases, J lost 10 bases, and 27 bases lay in between. Germline values: CDR1 MNHNS, CDR2 SASEGT. The CDR3 loop is CASSDKAPSLSFLGKLFF. The CDR3 nucleotides are TGTGCCAGCAGTGACAAGGCCCCGAGCCTTTCCTTTTTAGGAAAACTGTTTTTT.

V gene TRBV2 combines with J gene TRBJ1-5; 7 bases agree with TRBD1. The germline V gene encodes CDR1 SNHLY and CDR2 FYNNEI. With 8 bases clipped from V and 3 bases from J, the junction kept 7 bases outside the gene matches. The CDR3 extends over 14 amino acids. CDR3 amino acids: CASLGTENNQPQHF. In DNA, the CDR3 is TGTGCCAGCCTCGGGACAGAAAACAATCAGCCCCAGCATTTT.

This chain links TRBV7-3 with TRBJ2-2; D is possibly TRBD1 (5 bases). Germline V gene data show CDR1 as SGHTA and CDR2 as FQGTGA. V dropped 2 bases and J dropped 7 bases, with 14 bases sitting between them. This CDR3 has 15 residues. CDR3 loop: CASSLGAGINGELFF. DNA of the CDR3: TGTGCCAGCAGCTTAGGGGCAGGGATCAACGGGGAGCTGTTTTTT.

The V call is TRBV5-4, the J call TRBJ1-1; D may be TRBD1 (5 bases). The CDR3 contains 16 residues. CDR1 is SGHNT, CDR2 YYREEE, per germline (reference sequence). V gave up 3 bases and J gave up 6 bases, with 21 bases separating them. The CDR3 region has the DNA TGTGCCAGCAGCTCTACCCGGGACCCGAATCAGGCTGAAGCTTTCTTT. As protein: CASSSTRDPNQAEAFF.

This clone was counted a single time. The chain employs TRBV19 and TRBJ2-3; tentative D call: TRBD1 (5 bases). The CDR3 runs to 18 residues. From germline, CDR1 is LNHDA and CDR2 SQIVND (reference sequence). V was clipped by 4 bases and J by 0 bases, with 20 bases between them. CDR3 in DNA: TGTGCCAGTAGTAGGGGCAGGCCTTCCCAAGGTAGCACAGATACGCAGTATTTT. It translates to CASSRGRPSQGSTDTQYF.

The chain employs TRBV7-2 and TRBJ2-3; no clear D gene. Deletions cut 2 bases from V and 0 bases from J, with 6 bases between. CDR3 size: 14 residues. Germline V gene sequence: CDR1 SGHTA, CDR2 FQGNSA. The CDR3 sequence: CASSLSYSTDTQYF. CDR3 nucleotide sequence: TGTGCCAGCAGCTTAAGCTATAGCACAGATACGCAGTATTTT.

V is TRBV9 and J is TRBJ2-2, with D possibly TRBD2 on 5 matching bases. In germline, CDR1 is SGDLS, CDR2 YYNGEE. The V gene lost 4 bases and the J gene lost 4 bases, with 14 bases spanning the gap. The CDR3 is 15 amino acids. The CDR3 sequence: CASSPSLGSTGELFF. In DNA, the CDR3 is TGTGCCAGCAGCCCCAGCCTAGGGAGCACCGGGGAGCTGTTTTTT.

V is TRBV7-9 and J is TRBJ2-2; no definite D call. The ends were cut back, 5 bases at V and 7 bases at J, with 11 bases in the middle. CDR3 length: 13 residues. CDR1 and CDR2 (germline): SEHNR, FQNEAQ (reference sequence). The CDR3 DNA sequence: TGTGCCAGCAGCCAGGATGCCCTCGGGGAGCTGTTTTTT. Translating gives CASSQDALGELFF.

The rearrangement links TRBV24-1 to TRBJ2-2; the D gene is possibly TRBD1 (7 bases). Trimming took 0 bases from V and 5 from J, leaving 12 bases between them. The CDR3 is 16 residues long. The germline V gene encodes CDR1 KGHDR and CDR2 SFDVKD. The CDR3 region is CATSDLQSGGTGELFF. CDR3 coding DNA: TGTGCCACCAGTGATTTGCAGTCAGGGGGGACCGGGGAGCTGTTTTTT.

V is TRBV19 and J is TRBJ1-1; no clear D gene. Trimming removed 4 bases from V and 5 bases from J, with 5 bases in between. Germline lookup yields CDR1 LNHDA and CDR2 SQIVND (reference sequence). This CDR3 region has 11 residues. The CDR3 sequence: CASSSRTEAFF. The CDR3 nucleotides read TGTGCCAGTAGTAGCCGTACTGAAGCTTTCTTT.

The V and J genes are TRBV19 and TRBJ2-5, with 8 bases fitting TRBD1. Trimming cost V 7 bases and J 5 bases; bases outside gene matches: 6. This CDR3 is 13 amino acids long. Germline CDR1 LNHDA, CDR2 SQIVND (reference sequence). The CDR3 region is CASNGQGWETQYF. The CDR3 region has the DNA TGTGCCAGTAATGGACAGGGATGGGAGACCCAGTACTTC.

V and J are TRBV5-1 and TRBJ2-1; either TRBD1 or TRBD2 may supply D (6 bases each). V lost 4 bases and J 6 bases, leaving 17 bases between the germline ends. Germline V gene lookup returns CDR1 SGHRS and CDR2 YFSETQ. CDR3 size: 15 residues. The CDR3 spells CASSPRDGGGNEQFF. The CDR3 DNA reads TGCGCCAGCAGCCCGCGGGACGGAGGGGGCAATGAGCAGTTCTTC.

The chain couples TRBV28 to TRBJ2-3; the match to TRBD2 covers 10 bases. J gave up 1 base and V 4 bases, and 5 bases lay outside the gene matches. CDR3 size: 16 residues. The germline CDR1 and CDR2 sequences are MDHEN and SYDVKM. The DNA for the CDR3 is TGTGCCAGCAGTTACTTAGCGGGGGGTGGCACAGATACGCAGTATTTT. It specifies CASSYLAGGGTDTQYF.

This clone was observed a single time. The genes are TRBV18 and TRBJ2-1; D might be TRBD1 (6 bases). The germline V gene has CDR1 KGHSH and CDR2 LQKENI. The CDR3 length is 14 residues. The V end was cut by 2 bases, the J end by 2 bases, with 7 bases between. CDR3 in amino acids: CASSPTGTYNEQFF. Written as DNA, the CDR3 is TGTGCCAGCTCACCAACAGGGACCTACAATGAGCAGTTCTTC.

This clone showed up just a few times. The chain links TRBV6-6 to TRBJ2-2; TRBD1 matches 8 bases. Per germline, CDR1 MNHNY and CDR2 SVGAGI (reference sequence). There are 16 residues in the CDR3. Trimming at V came to 4 bases and at J to 3 bases, leaving 7 bases not matched to a gene. The CDR3 loop is CASSLNRGVDTGELFF. The CDR3 DNA follows: TGTGCCAGCAGTTTGAACAGGGGGGTAGACACCGGGGAGCTGTTTTTT.

The CDR3 reads CASSRDREDGYTF. DNA of the CDR3: TGTGCCAGCAGCCGGGACAGGGAGGATGGCTACACCTTC. The chain joins TRBV7-2 to TRBJ1-2; the match to TRBD1 covers 9 bases. CDR1 is SGHTA and CDR2 is FQGNSA in the germline V gene. V dropped 5 bases and J dropped 6; count of bases not matched to a gene: 4. This CDR3 is built from 13 residues.

The rearrangement uses TRBV9 and TRBJ2-1; 8 bases fit TRBD1. The V segment lost 4 bases and the J segment 6 bases; nucleotides outside the gene matches: 3. CDR1 is SGDLS, CDR2 YYNGEE, per germline. The CDR3 has 13 amino acids. Here the CDR3 DNA reads TGTGCCAGCAGCAACGGACAGGGCAATGAGCAGTTCTTC. Encoded protein: CASSNGQGNEQFF.

The rearrangement joins TRBV21-1 to TRBJ2-7. TRBV21-1 is a pseudogene locus. The CDR3 runs to 15 residues. CDR3 nucleotide sequence: TGTGCCAGCAGACAAGACAGACTAAAAACCTACGAGCAGTACGTC. Its protein product is CASRQDRLKTYEQYV.

The chain is built from TRBV5-1 and TRBJ1-1; 10 bases align to TRBD1. V shed 1 base and J 10 bases; nucleotides not matched to a gene: 7. This CDR3 comprises 14 residues. Looked up from germline, CDR1 is SGHRS and CDR2 is YFSETQ. The CDR3: CASSLTTGGGGAFF. The CDR3 DNA reads TGCGCCAGCAGCTTGACGACAGGGGGCGGCGGAGCTTTCTTT. The whole variable domain, filled in from reference TRBV5-1 and TRBJ1-1, reads KAGVTQTPRYLIKTRGQQVTLSCSPISGHRSVSWYQQTPGQGLQFLFEYFSETQRNKGNFPGRFSGRQFSNSRSEMNVSTLELGDSALYLCASSLTTGGGGAFFGQGTRLTVV.

A few counts support this clone. The V and J genes are TRBV24-1 and TRBJ2-1; D remains ambiguous. This CDR3 is 12 amino acids long. Germline CDR1 is KGHDR and CDR2 is SFDVKD. Trimming removed 9 bases at V and 3 bases at J, with 8 bases between. For the CDR3, the DNA is TGTGCCACCGGCGGTGTCTACAATGAGCAGTTCTTC. It yields the protein CATGGVYNEQFF.

The V and J genes are TRBV5-1 and TRBJ1-1; 7 nucleotides agree with TRBD1. This CDR3 contains 14 residues. After removal of 1 base from V and 3 bases from J, the junction contained 3 bases not matched to a gene. Germline lookup yields CDR1 SGHRS and CDR2 YFSETQ. The CDR3 sequence: CASSLTGEDTEAFF. The CDR3, as DNA: TGCGCCAGCAGCTTGACAGGGGAGGACACTGAAGCTTTCTTT.

V is TRBV6-5 and J is TRBJ1-4; D not resolved. Germline values: CDR1 MNHEY, CDR2 SVGAGI. The CDR3 extends over 15 amino acids. V was pared by 0 bases and J by 4 bases, with 9 bases between. The CDR3 is CASSYSHSINEKLFF. For the CDR3, the DNA is TGTGCCAGCAGTTACTCCCACAGCATTAATGAAAAACTGTTTTTT.

This clone has just a few counts. The chain is built from TRBV29-1 and TRBJ2-2; D uncertain. Germline values: CDR1 SQVTM, CDR2 ANQGSEA. This CDR3 is 12 amino acids long. V shed 1 base and J shed 7 bases, with 7 bases lying between them. The DNA of the CDR3 is TGCAGCGTTGAAGTGAATTTCGGGGAGCTGTTTTTT. Its protein product is CSVEVNFGELFF.

This clone showed up just a few times. CDR3 region: CASRRTGAYEQYV. CDR3 coding DNA: TGTGCCAGCAGGCGGACAGGGGCCTACGAGCAGTACGTC. This sequence joins TRBV27 and TRBJ2-7; TRBD1 matches 9 bases. Per the germline V gene, CDR1 is MNHEY and CDR2 is SMNVEV (reference sequence). V gave up 6 bases and J gave up 2 bases; unmatched junction bases: 2. The CDR3 contains 13 residues.

The chain links TRBV5-8 to TRBJ2-3; D uncertain. Deletions cut 1 base from V and 6 bases from J, with 12 bases between. In germline, CDR1 is SGHTS, CDR2 YDEGEE. This CDR3 region has 14 residues. The CDR3 nucleotides read TGTGCCAGCAGCTTGTCTCGCGGTAGGGATACGCAGTATTTT. Encoded protein: CASSLSRGRDTQYF.

This clone is a singleton in its sample. This chain uses TRBV9 with TRBJ1-1; D unresolved. The CDR3 spans 14 residues. The germline V gene encodes CDR1 SGDLS and CDR2 YYNGEE. V was trimmed by 5 bases and J by 5 bases, leaving 16 bases between them. CDR3 region: CASRPSLDGTEAFF. The DNA of the CDR3 is TGTGCCAGCAGACCTAGCCTTGACGGGACTGAAGCTTTCTTT.

The rearrangement links TRBV7-2 to TRBJ2-4; D call uncertain. CDR1 is SGHTA and CDR2 is FQGNSA in the germline V gene. The germline V and J ends were trimmed by 2 bases and 0 bases, with 20 bases remaining between them. This CDR3 comprises 19 residues. The CDR3 reads CASSLTLPSPVLAKNIQYF. The CDR3 DNA follows: TGTGCCAGCAGCTTAACGTTGCCTTCTCCGGTCCTAGCCAAAAACATTCAGTACTTC.